The 17 T cell receptor beta chains listed next were all sequenced from one sample in a study of blood T cell repertoires in COVID-19. Sequencing used immunoSEQ multiplex PCR; TCRdb keeps in-frame clones, though not all of them. The sample has fewer than 80,000 clones, around 76% seen once. The sample taken for sequencing was peripheral blood. The receptors shown here come from a human donor in a cohort sampled during active COVID-19.

This chain joins TRBV2 and TRBJ2-6, with TRBD1 matching over 9 bases. The germline gives CDR1 SNHLY, CDR2 FYNNEI. The CDR3 is 18 amino acids. J lost 4 bases, V lost 5 bases, and 12 bases had no gene match. The CDR3 loop reads CASSIQGASRTGANVLTF. CDR3 DNA: TGTGCCAGCAGTATACAGGGGGCGTCCCGAACAGGGGCCAACGTCCTGACTTTC.

J is TRBJ2-3 and V is TRBV29-1, with 9 positions matching TRBD2. CDR1 is SQVTM and CDR2 is ANQGSEA in the germline V gene. V was clipped by 6 bases and J by 0 bases; unmatched bases: 7. The CDR3 consists of 15 residues. CDR3 amino acids: CSVGLAGKSTDTQYF. DNA of the CDR3: TGCAGCGTGGGCCTAGCGGGGAAAAGCACAGATACGCAGTATTTT.

V gene TRBV10-3 combines with J gene TRBJ2-5; TRBD2 matches 9 bases. The germline V gene has CDR1 ENHRY and CDR2 SYGVKD. This CDR3 has 16 amino acids. V shed 6 bases, J shed 1 base, and the junction held 9 bases outside the gene matches. CDR3 DNA sequence: TGTGCCATCAGCGGAGGACCGACTAGCGGCCAAGAGACCCAGTACTTC. Encoded protein: CAISGGPTSGQETQYF.

This sequence joins TRBV5-1 and TRBJ1-4, with 7 positions matching TRBD1. With V trimmed by 0 bases and J by 8 bases, 7 bases remained unmatched. The V gene's germline CDR1 is SGHRS and CDR2 YFSETQ. The CDR3 length is 15 residues. The CDR3 sequence: CASSLGNRGGEKLFF. In DNA, the CDR3 is TGCGCCAGCAGCTTGGGAAACAGGGGTGGGGAAAAACTGTTTTTT.

This clone is deemed large. This chain joins TRBV7-6 and TRBJ2-7; 8 bases fit TRBD1. This CDR3 spans 18 amino acids. The V gene's germline CDR1 is SGHVS and CDR2 FNYEAQ. Trimming removed 2 bases from V and 3 bases from J; junction bases left unmatched: 15. The CDR3 nucleotides are TGTGCCAGCAGCTTAAATGTCCCGGGACAGGCCTTCCACTACGAGCAGTACTTC. Protein: CASSLNVPGQAFHYEQYF.

J is TRBJ2-2 and V is TRBV7-2, with 8 bases that match TRBD1. This CDR3 is 15 amino acids long. Trimming at V came to 5 bases and at J to 3 bases, leaving 5 bases not matched to a gene. The germline V gene encodes CDR1 SGHTA and CDR2 FQGNSA. CDR3 in amino acids: CASSGQGWDTGELFF. For the CDR3, the DNA is TGTGCCAGCAGCGGACAGGGATGGGACACCGGGGAGCTGTTTTTT.

The chain couples TRBV5-1 to TRBJ2-5, with D uncertain. CDR3 size: 13 residues. The V gene's germline CDR1 is SGHRS and CDR2 YFSETQ. Trimming took off 5 bases at V and 5 bases at J, with 13 bases between the two ends. CDR3 coding DNA: TGCGCCAGCAGTTTTCAGTCCCTGGAGACCCAGTACTTC. It yields the protein CASSFQSLETQYF.

CDR3 amino acids: CASHRQKTEKLFF. The CDR3 region has the DNA TGTGCCAGCCACAGGCAAAAGACTGAAAAACTGTTTTTT. This chain connects TRBV2 to TRBJ1-4, with D perhaps TRBD1 (5 bases). Germline V gives CDR1 SNHLY, CDR2 FYNNEI. This CDR3 comprises 13 residues. V gave up 8 bases and J gave up 7 bases, with 14 bases separating them.

The chain is built from TRBV12-3 or TRBV12-4 and TRBJ1-2; 8 bases fit TRBD1. The V and J ends lost 9 bases and 5 bases, in that order; junction bases with no gene match: 2. CDR3 length: 11 residues. CDR3 nucleotides: TGTGCCAGTGGACAGGGATATGGCTACACCTTC. The encoded protein is CASGQGYGYTF.

CDR3: CASSSRRTSAVQETQYF. The CDR3 region has the DNA TGTGCCAGCAGCTCCCGCCGGACTAGCGCCGTACAAGAGACCCAGTACTTC. The J gene is TRBJ2-5, the V gene TRBV11-2; 9 positions match TRBD2. The CDR3 is 17 residues long. Germline V gene lookup returns CDR1 SGHAT and CDR2 FQNNGV. J gave up 2 bases and V 4 bases, and 11 bases lay outside the gene matches.

The V call is TRBV5-4, the J call TRBJ2-1, with D possibly being TRBD2 (6 bases). Germline V lookup: CDR1 SGHNT, CDR2 YYREEE (reference sequence). The CDR3 has 15 residues. V lost 0 bases and J lost 6, with 13 bases in between. The CDR3 nucleotides are TGTGCCAGCAGCTTGGCCGGGACTTCCGGCAATGAGCAGTTCTTC. It specifies CASSLAGTSGNEQFF.

The chain carries TRBV5-1 and TRBJ2-5, with 9 positions matching TRBD1. Unmatched junction bases numbered 10, after V lost 2 bases and J lost 5 bases. The CDR3 runs 16 residues. Germline values: CDR1 SGHRS, CDR2 YFSETQ. CDR3 bases: TGCGCCAGCAGCTTATCCGGGACAGGGCAAAAGGAGACCCAGTACTTC. Its protein is CASSLSGTGQKETQYF.

This clone was seen only a few times. This rearrangement joins TRBV7-9 to TRBJ2-7; 7 nucleotides line up with TRBD1. V shed 6 bases, J shed 4 bases, and the junction held 6 bases outside the gene matches. Germline V gene lookup returns CDR1 SEHNR and CDR2 FQNEAQ (reference sequence). This CDR3 is built from 13 residues. This CDR3 is CASSYSGGYEQYF. DNA of the CDR3: TGTGCCAGCAGTTACTCAGGGGGTTACGAGCAGTACTTC.

This rearrangement joins TRBV4-1 to TRBJ2-1; TRBD2 agrees at 8 bases. The CDR3 has 16 amino acids. J gave up 4 bases and V 0 bases, and 5 bases lay outside the gene matches. Looked up from germline, CDR1 is MGHRA and CDR2 is YSYEKL. CDR3 region: CASSQDRQRGYNEQFF. The CDR3 DNA is TGCGCCAGCAGCCAAGATAGGCAGCGGGGGTACAATGAGCAGTTCTTC.

The chain uses TRBV5-1 and TRBJ1-6, with 10 bases identical to TRBD1. CDR1 is SGHRS, CDR2 YFSETQ, per germline. With V trimmed by 4 bases and J by 7 bases, 5 bases remained unmatched. The CDR3 has 15 residues. CDR3 in DNA: TGCGCCAGCAGCCCGGGGACAGGGGTCAATTCACCCCTCCACTTT. Its protein is CASSPGTGVNSPLHF.

The chain joins TRBV6-6 to TRBJ2-3; 8 bases line up with TRBD2. CDR3 size: 17 residues. Losses at the gene ends were 5 bases for V and 6 bases for J; bases not matched to a gene: 16. Germline CDR1 is MNHNY and CDR2 is SVGAGI (reference sequence). CDR3 sequence: CASSQTSSGGNWDTQYF. CDR3 nucleotides: TGTGCCAGCAGTCAGACCTCAAGCGGGGGAAATTGGGATACGCAGTATTTT.

This clone was found a few times. This chain connects TRBV6-2 or TRBV6-3 to TRBJ2-6, with a possible D match to TRBD1 (5 bases). The V end was cut by 6 bases, the J end by 10 bases, with 19 bases between. Germline-derived CDR1 and CDR2 are MNHEY and SVGEGT. This CDR3 is 15 amino acids long. The CDR3 coding sequence is TGTGCCAGCAGCTCTCCCCAGGGCGTTTCAAACGTCCTGACTTTC. Residues: CASSSPQGVSNVLTF.